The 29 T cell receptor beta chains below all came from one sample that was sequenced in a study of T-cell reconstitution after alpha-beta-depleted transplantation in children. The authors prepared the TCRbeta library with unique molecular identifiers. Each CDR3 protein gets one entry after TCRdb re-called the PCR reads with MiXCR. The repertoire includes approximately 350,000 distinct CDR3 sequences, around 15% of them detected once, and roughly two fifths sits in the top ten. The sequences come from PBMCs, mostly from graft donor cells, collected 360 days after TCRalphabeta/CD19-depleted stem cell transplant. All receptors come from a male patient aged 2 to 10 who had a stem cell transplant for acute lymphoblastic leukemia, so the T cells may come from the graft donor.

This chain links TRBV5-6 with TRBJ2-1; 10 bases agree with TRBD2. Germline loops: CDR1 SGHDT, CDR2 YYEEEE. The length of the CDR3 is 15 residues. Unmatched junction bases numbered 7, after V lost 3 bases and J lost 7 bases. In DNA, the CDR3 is TGTGCCAGCAGCTCTAGCGGGAGTGCCTGGAATGAGCAGTTCTTC. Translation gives CASSSSGSAWNEQFF. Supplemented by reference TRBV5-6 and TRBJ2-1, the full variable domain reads DAGVTQSPTHLIKTRGQQVTLRCSPKSGHDTVSWYQQALGQGPQFIFQYYEEEERQRGNFPDRFSGHQFPNYSSELNVNALLLGDSALYLCASSSSGSAWNEQFFGPGTRLTVL.

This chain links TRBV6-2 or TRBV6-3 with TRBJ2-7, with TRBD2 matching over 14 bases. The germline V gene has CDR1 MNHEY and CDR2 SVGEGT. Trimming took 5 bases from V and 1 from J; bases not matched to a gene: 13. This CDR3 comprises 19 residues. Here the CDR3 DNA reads TGTGCCAGCAGTCTCGCCATGACTAGCGGGAGGGGTATATCCTACGAGCAGTACTTC. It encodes CASSLAMTSGRGISYEQYF.

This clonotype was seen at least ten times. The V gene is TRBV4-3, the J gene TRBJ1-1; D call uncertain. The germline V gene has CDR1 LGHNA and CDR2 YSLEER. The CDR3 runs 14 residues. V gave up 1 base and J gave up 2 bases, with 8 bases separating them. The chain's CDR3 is CASSQVHGNTEAFF. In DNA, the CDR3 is TGCGCCAGCAGCCAAGTCCACGGAAACACTGAAGCTTTCTTT.

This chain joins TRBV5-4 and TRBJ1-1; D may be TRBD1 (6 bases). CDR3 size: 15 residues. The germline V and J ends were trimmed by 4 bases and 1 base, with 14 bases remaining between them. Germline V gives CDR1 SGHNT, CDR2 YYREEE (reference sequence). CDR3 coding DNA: TGTGCCAGCAGCGGACGGGGGCGTAGGAACACTGAAGCTTTCTTT. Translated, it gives CASSGRGRRNTEAFF. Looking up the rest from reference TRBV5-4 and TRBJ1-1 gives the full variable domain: ETGVTQSPTHLIKTRGQQVTLRCSSQSGHNTVSWYQQALGQGPQFIFQYYREEENGRGNFPPRFSGLQFPNYSSELNVNALELDDSALYLCASSGRGRRNTEAFFGQGTRLTVV.

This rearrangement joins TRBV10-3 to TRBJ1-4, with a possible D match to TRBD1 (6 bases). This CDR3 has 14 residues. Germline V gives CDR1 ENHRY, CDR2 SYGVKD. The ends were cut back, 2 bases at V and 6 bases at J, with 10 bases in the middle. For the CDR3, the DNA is TGTGCCATCAGTGAGAGGGGGGACCATGAAAAACTGTTTTTT. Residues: CAISERGDHEKLFF.

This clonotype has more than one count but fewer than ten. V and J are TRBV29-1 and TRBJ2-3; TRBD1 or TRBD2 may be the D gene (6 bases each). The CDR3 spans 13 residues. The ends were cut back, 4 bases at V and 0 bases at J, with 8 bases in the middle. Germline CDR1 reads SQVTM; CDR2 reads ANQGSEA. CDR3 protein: CSVGGASTDTQYF. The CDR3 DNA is TGCAGCGTTGGGGGGGCTAGCACAGATACGCAGTATTTT.

Here the CDR3 DNA reads TGTGCCAGCAGTTCCCGGGTAGCAACGTATTTT. This encodes CASSSRVATYF. The J gene is TRBJ2-3, the V gene TRBV12-3 or TRBV12-4; D is uncertain. V was shortened by 4 bases and J by 14 bases, with 13 bases between the two germline ends. The CDR3 contains 11 residues.

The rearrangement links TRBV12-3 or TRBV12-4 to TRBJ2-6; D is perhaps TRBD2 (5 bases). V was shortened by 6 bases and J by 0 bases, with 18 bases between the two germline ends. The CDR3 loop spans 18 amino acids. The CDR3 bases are TGTGCCAGCAGCCGGTCGGCAGGAGGATTCTCTGGGGCCAACGTCCTGACTTTC. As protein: CASSRSAGGFSGANVLTF.

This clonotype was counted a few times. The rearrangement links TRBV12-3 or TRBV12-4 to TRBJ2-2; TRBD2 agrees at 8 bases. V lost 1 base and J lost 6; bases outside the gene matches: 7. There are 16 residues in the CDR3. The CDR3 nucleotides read TGTGCCAGCAGTTTAGGGCTGGGACTAGTCGCCGGGGAGCTGTTTTTT. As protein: CASSLGLGLVAGELFF.

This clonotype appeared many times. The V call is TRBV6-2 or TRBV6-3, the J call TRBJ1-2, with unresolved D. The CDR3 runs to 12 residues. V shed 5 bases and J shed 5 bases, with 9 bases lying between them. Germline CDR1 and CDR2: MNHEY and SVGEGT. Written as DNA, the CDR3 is TGTGCCAGCAGTGACGACTGGTATGGCTACACCTTC. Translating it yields CASSDDWYGYTF.

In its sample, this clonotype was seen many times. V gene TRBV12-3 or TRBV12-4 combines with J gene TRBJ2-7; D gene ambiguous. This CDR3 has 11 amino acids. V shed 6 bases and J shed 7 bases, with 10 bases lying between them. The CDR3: CASSSYREQYF. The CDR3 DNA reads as TGTGCCAGCAGCTCTTATCGGGAGCAGTACTTC.

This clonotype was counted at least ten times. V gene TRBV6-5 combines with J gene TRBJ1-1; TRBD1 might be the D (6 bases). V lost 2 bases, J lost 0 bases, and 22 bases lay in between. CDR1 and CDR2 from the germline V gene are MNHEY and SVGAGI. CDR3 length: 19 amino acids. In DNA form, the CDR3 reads TGTGCCAGCAGTTACGTTTTCGACAGGATGCTGGCCCTGAACACTGAAGCTTTCTTT. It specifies CASSYVFDRMLALNTEAFF.

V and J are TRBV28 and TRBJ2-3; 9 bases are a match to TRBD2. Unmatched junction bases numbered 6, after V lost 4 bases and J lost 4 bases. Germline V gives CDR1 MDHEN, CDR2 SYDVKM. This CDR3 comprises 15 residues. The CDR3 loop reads CASSWDSGSSDTQYF. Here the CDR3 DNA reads TGTGCCAGCAGTTGGGATAGCGGGAGTTCAGATACGCAGTATTTT.

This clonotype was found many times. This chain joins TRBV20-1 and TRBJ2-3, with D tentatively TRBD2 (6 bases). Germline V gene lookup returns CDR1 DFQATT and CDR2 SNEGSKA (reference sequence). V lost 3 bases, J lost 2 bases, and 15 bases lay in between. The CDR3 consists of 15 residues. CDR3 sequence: CSARGTGTYTDTQYF. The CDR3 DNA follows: TGCAGTGCTAGGGGAACTGGGACTTACACAGATACGCAGTATTTT.

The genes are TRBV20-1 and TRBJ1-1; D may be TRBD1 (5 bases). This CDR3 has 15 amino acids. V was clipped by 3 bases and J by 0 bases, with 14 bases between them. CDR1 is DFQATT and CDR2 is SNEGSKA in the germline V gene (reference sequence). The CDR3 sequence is CSARWTRLMNTEAFF. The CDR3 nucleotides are TGCAGTGCTAGGTGGACAAGGCTCATGAACACTGAAGCTTTCTTT.

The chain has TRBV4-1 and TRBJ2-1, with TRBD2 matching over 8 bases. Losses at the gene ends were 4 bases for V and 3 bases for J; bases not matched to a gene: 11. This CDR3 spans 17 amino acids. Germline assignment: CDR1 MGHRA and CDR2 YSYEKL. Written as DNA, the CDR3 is TGCGCCAGCAGCCCGTCGGACGGGACTAGAGGCTACAATGAGCAGTTCTTC. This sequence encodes CASSPSDGTRGYNEQFF.

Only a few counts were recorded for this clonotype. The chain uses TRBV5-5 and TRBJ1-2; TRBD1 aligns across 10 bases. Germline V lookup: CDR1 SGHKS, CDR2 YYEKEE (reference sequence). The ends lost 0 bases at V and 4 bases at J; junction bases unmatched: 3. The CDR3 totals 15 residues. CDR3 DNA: TGTGCCAGCAGCTTGGCTGGACAGGGGGTCTATGGCTACACCTTC. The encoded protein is CASSLAGQGVYGYTF.

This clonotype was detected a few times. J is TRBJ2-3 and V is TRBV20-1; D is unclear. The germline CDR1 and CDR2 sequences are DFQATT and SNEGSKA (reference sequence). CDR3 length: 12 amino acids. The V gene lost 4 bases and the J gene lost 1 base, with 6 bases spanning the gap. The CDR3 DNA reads TGCAGTGCTAACCGGGGCACAGATACGCAGTATTTT. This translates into CSANRGTDTQYF.

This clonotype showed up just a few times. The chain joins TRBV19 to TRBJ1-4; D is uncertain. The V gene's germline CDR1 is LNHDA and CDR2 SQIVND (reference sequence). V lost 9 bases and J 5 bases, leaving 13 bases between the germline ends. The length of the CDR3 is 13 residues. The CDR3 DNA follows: TGTGCCAGCGCCGGCGGCCCGAATGAAAAACTGTTTTTT. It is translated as CASAGGPNEKLFF.

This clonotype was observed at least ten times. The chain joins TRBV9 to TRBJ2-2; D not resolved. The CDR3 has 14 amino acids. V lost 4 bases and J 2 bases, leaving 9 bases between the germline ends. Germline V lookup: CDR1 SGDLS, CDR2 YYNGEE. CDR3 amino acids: CASSLKTNTGELFF. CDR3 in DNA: TGTGCCAGCAGCCTTAAGACTAACACCGGGGAGCTGTTTTTT. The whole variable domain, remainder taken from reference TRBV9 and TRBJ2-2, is DSGVTQTPKHLITATGQRVTLRCSPRSGDLSVYWYQQSLDQGLQFLIQYYNGEERAKGNILERFSAQQFPDLHSELNLSSLELGDSALYFCASSLKTNTGELFFGEGSRLTVL.

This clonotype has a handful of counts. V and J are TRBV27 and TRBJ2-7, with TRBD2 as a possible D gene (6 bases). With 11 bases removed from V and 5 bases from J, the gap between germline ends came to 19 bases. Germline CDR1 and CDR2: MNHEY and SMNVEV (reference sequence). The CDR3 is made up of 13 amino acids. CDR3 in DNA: TGTGCCGCCCGGGACTCGTACGGGAACGAGCAGTACTTC. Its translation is CAARDSYGNEQYF.

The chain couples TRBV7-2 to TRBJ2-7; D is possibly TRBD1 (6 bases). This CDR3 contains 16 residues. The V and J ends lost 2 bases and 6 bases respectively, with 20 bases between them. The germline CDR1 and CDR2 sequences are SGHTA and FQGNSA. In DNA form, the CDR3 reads TGTGCCAGCAGCTTAATTTCAGGGTCCCCCAGGGGCGAGCAGTACTTC. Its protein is CASSLISGSPRGEQYF.

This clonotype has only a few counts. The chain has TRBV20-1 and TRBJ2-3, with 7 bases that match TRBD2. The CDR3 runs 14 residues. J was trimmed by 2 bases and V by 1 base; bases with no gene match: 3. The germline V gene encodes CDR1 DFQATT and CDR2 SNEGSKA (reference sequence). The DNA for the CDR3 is TGCAGTGCTAGAGTTCTAGCGGTCACAGATACGCAGTATTTT. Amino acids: CSARVLAVTDTQYF.

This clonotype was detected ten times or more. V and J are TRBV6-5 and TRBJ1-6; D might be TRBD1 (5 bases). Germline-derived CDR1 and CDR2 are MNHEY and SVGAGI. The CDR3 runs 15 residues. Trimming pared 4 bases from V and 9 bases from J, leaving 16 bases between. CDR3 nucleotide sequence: TGTGCCAGCAGTTCCGGTCAGGGAAGGGGTTCACCCCTCCACTTT. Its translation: CASSSGQGRGSPLHF.

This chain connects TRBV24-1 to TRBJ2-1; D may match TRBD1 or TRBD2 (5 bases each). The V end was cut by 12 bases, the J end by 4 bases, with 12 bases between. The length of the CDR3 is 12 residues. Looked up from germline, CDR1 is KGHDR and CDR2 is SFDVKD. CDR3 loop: CAAGTVYNEQFF. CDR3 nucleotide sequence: TGTGCCGCCGGGACGGTTTACAATGAGCAGTTCTTC.

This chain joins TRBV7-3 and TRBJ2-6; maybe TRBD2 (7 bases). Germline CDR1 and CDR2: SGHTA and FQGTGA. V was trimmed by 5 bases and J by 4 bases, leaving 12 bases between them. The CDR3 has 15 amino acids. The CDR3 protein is CASSPRGGGANVLTF. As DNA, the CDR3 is TGTGCCAGCAGCCCTAGGGGGGGAGGGGCCAACGTCCTGACTTTC.

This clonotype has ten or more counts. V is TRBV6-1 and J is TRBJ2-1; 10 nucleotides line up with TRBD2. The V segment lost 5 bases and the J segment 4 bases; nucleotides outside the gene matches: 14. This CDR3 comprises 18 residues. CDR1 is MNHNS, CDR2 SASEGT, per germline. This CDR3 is CASSTLGGTSAEYNEQFF. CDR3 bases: TGTGCCAGCAGTACCTTGGGGGGGACTAGCGCAGAATACAATGAGCAGTTCTTC.

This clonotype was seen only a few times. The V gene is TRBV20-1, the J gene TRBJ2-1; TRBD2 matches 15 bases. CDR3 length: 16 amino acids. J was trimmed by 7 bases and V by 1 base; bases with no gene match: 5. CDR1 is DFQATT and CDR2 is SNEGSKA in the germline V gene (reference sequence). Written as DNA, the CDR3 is TGCAGTGCTAGAGTTGGACTAGCGGGAGGGCAAAATGAGCAGTTCTTC. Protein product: CSARVGLAGGQNEQFF.

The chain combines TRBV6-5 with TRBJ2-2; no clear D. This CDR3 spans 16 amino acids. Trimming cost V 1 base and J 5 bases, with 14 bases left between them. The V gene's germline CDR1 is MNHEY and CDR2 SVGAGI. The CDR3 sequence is CASSYFLHGGTGELFF. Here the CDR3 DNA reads TGTGCCAGCAGTTACTTTCTTCACGGCGGAACCGGGGAGCTGTTTTTT.